This is a list of T cell receptor beta chains from one sample in a study of blood T cell repertoires in COVID-19. Measured with immunoSEQ multiplex PCR; TCRdb has only the in-frame clones, and not every one. The table lists 150,000 or so clones, around 83% of them singletons. The sequencing input was PBMCs or T cells enriched from blood (not recorded which). These receptors all stem from a woman aged 50 to 60 in a cohort exposed to, infected with or recovered from COVID-19 (not recorded which). CDR3s include the opening cysteine and the closing phenylalanine or tryptophan. The order of the fields is D gene, V gene, clone size, J gene, CDR3 DNA, CDR3 protein. A D gene is named only where the DNA matches it firmly. For some rows the clone size is stated as once, few or many, or as a class when expanded; others skip it.

-	TRBV11-2	-	TRBJ1-1	TGTGCCAGCAGCTTACCCCATTCGGTCTTTTTT	CASSLPHSVFF
TRBD1	TRBV3-1/TRBV3-2	-	TRBJ2-7	TGTGCCAGCAGCCAAGATCCGGGACAGGGGACCTACGAGCAGTACTTC	CASSQDPGQGTYEQYF
-	TRBV7-3	few	TRBJ2-7	TGTGCCAGCAGTCCTCCGGCGGGGCCTAGCAGCTACGAGCAGTACTTC	CASSPPAGPSSYEQYF
-	TRBV27	-	TRBJ2-7	TGTGCCAGCAACCTCGATGGCGGCAGGGCCTCCTACGAGCAGTACTTC	CASNLDGGRASYEQYF
-	TRBV7-3	-	TRBJ2-5	TGTGCCAGCAGCTCTACACGAGGAGAGACCCAGTACTTC	CASSSTRGETQYF
-	TRBV6-5	-	TRBJ2-7	TGTGCCAGCAGTCCCCGGGCGGGGGAGCAGTACTTC	CASSPRAGEQYF
-	TRBV15	-	TRBJ1-1	TGTGCCACCAGCTTTTCGGGTAACACTGAAGCTTTCTTT	CATSFSGNTEAFF
-	TRBV29-1	-	TRBJ1-2	TGCAGCGTTGACCTCGACAGGTACGAAGACTACACCTTC	CSVDLDRYEDYTF
-	TRBV6-1	-	TRBJ2-2	TGTGCCAGCAGTGAAAGAAGTTTAATCGGGACACAGAACACCGGGGAGCTGTTTTTT	CASSERSLIGTQNTGELFF
TRBD1	TRBV19	-	TRBJ1-5	TGTGCCAGTAGTATCGGACAGGCGTTTTTTCAGCCCCAGCATTTT	CASSIGQAFFQPQHF
-	TRBV21-1	-	TRBJ2-1	TGTGCCAGCAGCAAATTTCACAGACAACACTACAATGAGCAGTTCTTC	CASSKFHRQHYNEQFF
-	TRBV28	-	TRBJ1-3	TGTGCCAGCATTCCTGCCGGCTCTGGAAACACCATATATTTT	CASIPAGSGNTIYF
-	TRBV19	-	TRBJ1-1	TGTGCCAGTAGATCCTCTCGGGACACAACTCTGAACACTGAAGCTTTCTTT	CASRSSRDTTLNTEAFF
TRBD1	TRBV19	once	TRBJ1-6	TGTGCCAGTCAGTACGGGACAGGGGGCTTTAATTCACCCCTCCACTTT	CASQYGTGGFNSPLHF
-	TRBV11-2	few	TRBJ1-2	TGTGCCAGCAGACCAGGGGTCGGCTATGGCTACACCTTC	CASRPGVGYGYTF
-	TRBV11-2	-	TRBJ1-1	TGTGCCAGCAGCTTGGGGGACTTGGGAACTGAAGCTTTCTTT	CASSLGDLGTEAFF
-	TRBV28	-	TRBJ1-5	TGTGCCAGCAGTCCCTCGGGCCAGGGAAAGAACAATCAGCCCCAGCATTTT	CASSPSGQGKNNQPQHF
TRBD2	TRBV3-1/TRBV3-2	-	TRBJ2-1	TGTGCCAGCAGCCGCCTAGCGGGAGTCCTTGGGAATGAGCAGTTCTTC	CASSRLAGVLGNEQFF
TRBD1	TRBV18	-	TRBJ1-2	TGTGCCAGCCAGGGACAGGAGATTAACTATGGCTACACCTTC	CASQGQEINYGYTF
-	TRBV11-2	-	TRBJ2-7	TGTGCCAGCAGCTTTAACTACGAGCAGTACTTC	CASSFNYEQYF
TRBD1	TRBV7-2	-	TRBJ2-7	TGTGCCAGCAGCCTGGACAGGGCAAAGTACGAGCAGTACTTC	CASSLDRAKYEQYF